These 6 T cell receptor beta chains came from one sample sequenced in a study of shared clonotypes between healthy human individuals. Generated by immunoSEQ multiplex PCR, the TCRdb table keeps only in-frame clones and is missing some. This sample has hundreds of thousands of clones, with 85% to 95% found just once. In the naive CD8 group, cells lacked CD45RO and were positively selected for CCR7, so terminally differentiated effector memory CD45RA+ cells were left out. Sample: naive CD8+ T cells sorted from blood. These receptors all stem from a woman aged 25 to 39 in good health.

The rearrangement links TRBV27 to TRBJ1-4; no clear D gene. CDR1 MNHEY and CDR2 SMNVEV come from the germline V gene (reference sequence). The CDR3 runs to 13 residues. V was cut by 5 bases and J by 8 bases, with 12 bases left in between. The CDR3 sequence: CASSLGMGEKLFF. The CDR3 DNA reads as TGTGCCAGCAGTCTAGGGATGGGAGAAAAACTGTTTTTT.

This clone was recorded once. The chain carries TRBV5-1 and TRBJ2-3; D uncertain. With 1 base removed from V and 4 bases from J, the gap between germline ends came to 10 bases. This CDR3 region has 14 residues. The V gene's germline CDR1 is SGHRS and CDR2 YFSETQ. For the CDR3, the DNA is TGCGCCAGCAGCTTGTCGACCTGGTCAGATACGCAGTATTTT. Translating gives CASSLSTWSDTQYF.

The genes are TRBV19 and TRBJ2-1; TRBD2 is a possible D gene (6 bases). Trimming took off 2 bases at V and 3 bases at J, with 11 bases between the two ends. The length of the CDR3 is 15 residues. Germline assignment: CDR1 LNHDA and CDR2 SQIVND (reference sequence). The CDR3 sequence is CASSILAELYNEQFF. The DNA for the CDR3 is TGTGCCAGTAGTATATTAGCGGAGCTCTACAATGAGCAGTTCTTC.

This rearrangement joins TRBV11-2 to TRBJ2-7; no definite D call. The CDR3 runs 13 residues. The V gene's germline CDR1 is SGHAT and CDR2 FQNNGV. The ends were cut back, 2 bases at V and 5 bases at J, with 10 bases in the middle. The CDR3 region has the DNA TGTGCCAGCAGCTTATATAGTATCAACGAGCAGTACTTC. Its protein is CASSLYSINEQYF.

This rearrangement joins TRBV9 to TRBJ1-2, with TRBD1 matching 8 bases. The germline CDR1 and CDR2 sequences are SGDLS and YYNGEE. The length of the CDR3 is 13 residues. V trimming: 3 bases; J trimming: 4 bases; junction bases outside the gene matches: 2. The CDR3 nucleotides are TGTGCCAGCAGCGAACAGGGGGTCTATGGCTACACCTTC. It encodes CASSEQGVYGYTF.

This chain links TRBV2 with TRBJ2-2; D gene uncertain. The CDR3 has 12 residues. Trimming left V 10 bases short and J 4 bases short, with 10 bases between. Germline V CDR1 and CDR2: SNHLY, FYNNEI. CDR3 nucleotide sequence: TGTGCCACTCGGAAGGGCACCGGGGAGCTGTTTTTT. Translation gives CATRKGTGELFF.